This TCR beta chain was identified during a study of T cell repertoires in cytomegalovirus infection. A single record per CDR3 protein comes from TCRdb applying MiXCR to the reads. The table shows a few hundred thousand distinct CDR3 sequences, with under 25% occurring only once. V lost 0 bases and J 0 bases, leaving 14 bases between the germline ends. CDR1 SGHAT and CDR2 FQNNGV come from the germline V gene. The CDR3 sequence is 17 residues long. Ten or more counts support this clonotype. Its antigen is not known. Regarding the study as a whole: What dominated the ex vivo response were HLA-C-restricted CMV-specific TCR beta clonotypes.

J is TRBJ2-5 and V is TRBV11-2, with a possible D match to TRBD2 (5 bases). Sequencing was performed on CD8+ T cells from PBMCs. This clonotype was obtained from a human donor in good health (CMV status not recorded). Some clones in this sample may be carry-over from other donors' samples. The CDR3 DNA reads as TGTGCCAGCAGCTTAGAATGGTCCGGCGGGCACCAAGAGACCCAGTACTTC. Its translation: CASSLEWSGGHQETQYF.